This paragraph covers one T cell receptor beta chain sequence. This table comes from immunoSEQ multiplex PCR, and its TCRdb copy is limited to in-frame clones, with some not included. This table has 75,000 to 95,000 clones, around 87% appearing once. This entry comes from a study of blood T cell repertoires in COVID-19. Germline V gene data show CDR1 as MGHRA and CDR2 as YSYEKL. Between the trimmed V and J ends, which lost 8 bases and 0 bases, there was a span of 13 bases. The CDR3 totals 15 residues. The source material was peripheral blood. The clonotype was recovered from a human donor in a cohort sampled during active COVID-19. This rearrangement joins TRBV4-1 to TRBJ1-4; D is unclear. This CDR3 reads CASSLEVATNEKLFF. As DNA, the CDR3 is TGCGCCAGCTCGCTTGAGGTTGCAACTAATGAAAAACTGTTTTTT.